Reported below is one T cell receptor beta chain. Its antigen is still unknown. Deletions cut 2 bases from V and 6 bases from J, with 7 bases between. Germline V gene lookup returns CDR1 GTSNPN and CDR2 SVGIG (reference sequence). This CDR3 is 11 amino acids long. The data derive from a study of T cells in localized non-small cell lung cancer. Study observations and caveats: Uninvolved adjacent lung showed higher T cell clonality than tumor. Appearing in adjacent lung were a median about 60 of the top 100 tumor clones. Sequencing covered just one tumor region, so heterogeneity cannot be ruled out. Overall survival was longer when the density of T cells in the blood was higher.

Sequencing used immunoSEQ multiplex PCR; TCRdb keeps in-frame clones, though not all of them. The sample includes 45,000 to 65,000 clones, around 80% of them seen just once. This clonotype was obtained from a woman aged 40-69 years with stage II lung adenocarcinoma. The specimen comprised PBMCs, sampled before any cancer treatment. The chain is built from TRBV30 and TRBJ1-2, with a tentative D call TRBD1 (5 bases). CDR3 sequence: CAWSLGDGYTF. The CDR3 DNA reads as TGTGCCTGGAGTTTGGGGGATGGCTACACCTTC.